Shown below are 8 T cell receptor beta chains from a single sample sequenced in a study of Tregs in tolerant kidney transplant recipients. The assay was immunoSEQ multiplex PCR, and TCRdb's table has in-frame clones only and misses some. The sample has under 35,000 clones, and its top ten clones hold over 13%. The material was CD8+ T cells from blood, obtained before the transplant. These receptors were obtained from a human donor who received a combined kidney and bone marrow transplant.

Comments on this clone: Sequencing ends 3 residues short of the CDR3 end; the germline J gene provides the rest. V usage is TRBV6-2 or TRBV6-3 and J usage is TRBJ2-2; a possible D gene is TRBD1 (6 bases). V was clipped by 6 bases and J by 5 bases, with 13 bases between them. This CDR3 has 14 amino acids. Germline V gene data show CDR1 as MNHEY and CDR2 as SVGEGT. The CDR3 sequence: CASSEQGRTGELFF. The sequenced part of the CDR3 DNA is TGTGCCAGCAGCGAACAGGGTCGTACCGGGGAG.

On this clone itself: The read terminates 3 residues ahead of where the CDR3 ends, so the germline J gene completes it. This chain connects TRBV30 to TRBJ2-3, with D maybe TRBD1 (5 bases). V was pared by 0 bases and J by 1 base, with 17 bases between. CDR1 is GTSNPN, CDR2 SVGIG, per germline (reference sequence). This CDR3 spans 17 amino acids. The part of the CDR3 DNA that was read is TGTGCCTGGAGTGTACGGGCCAGGGCTAGGGGCACAGATACG. This codes for CAWSVRARARGTDT. The entire CDR3 protein reads CAWSVRARARGTDTQYF. The full variable domain, in which reference TRBV30 and TRBJ2-3 provide the parts outside the CDR3, is SQTIHQWPATLVQPVGSPLSLECTVEGTSNPNLYWYRQAAGRGLQLLFYSVGIGQISSEVPQNLSASRPQDRQFILSSKKLLLSDSGFYLCAWSVRARARGTDTQYFGPGTRLTVL.

Concerning this clone: The DNA ends 3 residues before the CDR3 does, and the rest of the CDR3 is filled in from the germline J gene. The rearrangement joins TRBV7-2 to TRBJ1-1, with 7 bases matching TRBD1. This CDR3 has 14 amino acids. Trimming at V came to 7 bases and at J to 5 bases, leaving 10 bases not matched to a gene. Germline lookup yields CDR1 SGHTA and CDR2 FQGNSA. The part of the CDR3 DNA that was read is TGTGCCAGCACCGATACAGGGGTGGGGACTGAA. The encoded protein is CASTDTGVGTE. The full CDR3 sequence reads CASTDTGVGTEAFF.

A note on this clone: The DNA ends 3 residues before the CDR3 does, and the rest of the CDR3 is filled in from the germline J gene. The chain uses TRBV10-3 and TRBJ2-2; maybe TRBD2 (6 bases). V lost 5 bases to trimming and J lost 6 bases, with 7 bases between them. CDR1 is ENHRY, CDR2 SYGVKD, per germline. CDR3 length: 12 residues. CDR3 amino acids: CAISPSAGELFF. CDR3 DNA (partial): TGTGCCATCAGTCCTAGCGCCGGGGAG.

Comments on this clone: The junction differs from germline at one of its ends, possibly a read error. The read finishes 3 residues shy of the CDR3 end, and the germline J gene is used to complete it. The genes are TRBV4-2 and TRBJ2-7; D unclear. Germline CDR1 reads LGHNA; CDR2 reads YNFKEQ. CDR3 length: 13 amino acids. This CDR3 is CASSQTTTYEQYF. The part of the CDR3 DNA that was read is TGCGCCAGCAGCCAGACCACTACCTACGAG.

Comments on this clone: Read sequence stops 3 residues before the CDR3 end, and the germline J gene provides the missing end. The chain joins TRBV10-3 to TRBJ1-2; TRBD1 agrees at 10 bases. The CDR3 is made up of 15 amino acids. Germline CDR1 and CDR2: ENHRY and SYGVKD. Trimming took 2 bases from V and 3 from J; bases not matched to a gene: 3. The CDR3 DNA, read in part, is TGTGCCATCAGTGAGGCGGGACAGGGGCACTATGGC. Encoded protein: CAISEAGQGHYG. The entire CDR3 reads CAISEAGQGHYGYTF.

With regard to this clone: The read terminates 3 residues ahead of where the CDR3 ends, so the germline J gene completes it. The rearrangement uses TRBV5-1 and TRBJ2-7, with 10 bases lining up with TRBD2. Germline trimming cut 2 bases from V and 4 bases from J; bases unmatched to any gene: 3. The length of the CDR3 is 14 residues. The germline CDR1 and CDR2 sequences are SGHRS and YFSETQ. The sequenced CDR3 bases are TGCGCCAGCAGCTTAATGACTAGCGGGTACGAG. This codes for CASSLMTSGYE. The complete CDR3 protein is CASSLMTSGYEQYF. Variable domain in full (rest from reference TRBV5-1 and TRBJ2-7): KAGVTQTPRYLIKTRGQQVTLSCSPISGHRSVSWYQQTPGQGLQFLFEYFSETQRNKGNFPGRFSGRQFSNSRSEMNVSTLELGDSALYLCASSLMTSGYEQYFGPGTRLTVT.

A note on this clone: The read ends 3 residues early relative to the CDR3; the germline J gene fills the gap. The chain joins TRBV20-1 to TRBJ2-2, with TRBD2 identical over 9 bases. CDR3 size: 18 residues. Germline CDR1 is DFQATT and CDR2 is SNEGSKA (reference sequence). V was clipped by 0 bases and J by 0 bases; unmatched bases: 8. CDR3 DNA (partial): TGCAGTGCTAGAGATCCCGGACTAGCGAGCGCGAACACCGGGGAG. This gives the protein CSARDPGLASANTGE. The full CDR3 protein reads CSARDPGLASANTGELFF.